The rows below give T cell receptor beta chains drawn from one sample of a study of cytomegalovirus exposure and HLA in healthy donors. Only in-frame clones appear in the TCRdb table, and some are missing; sequencing was by immunoSEQ multiplex PCR. The sample lists some 150,000 clones; over 65% were seen once. Sequenced input: PBMCs. All receptors derive from a middle-aged man in good health and CMV-seropositive. CDR3s leave out the opening cysteine and the closing phenylalanine or tryptophan. The order of the fields is V gene, D gene, CDR3 protein. A D gene is named only where the DNA matches it firmly.

TRBV5-6,-,ASSRGLYNEQF
TRBV4-3,TRBD2,ASSQESRGLAGVNEQF
TRBV5-1,TRBD1,ASSLSRTGGIAF
TRBV9,-,ASSVASSSYNEQF
TRBV6-5,-,ASRYQGPGYEQY
TRBV7-8,TRBD1,ASSNRDRVTDTQY
TRBV6-1,TRBD1,ASSTGGTEAF
TRBV10-1,-,ASSESADTQY
TRBV6-1,TRBD2,ASKAGGSYNEQF
TRBV28,TRBD1,ASSRGDRVTYEQY
TRBV21-1,-,ASSKDGTGSNYGYT
TRBV5-4,TRBD1,ASSFRDRVQSPLH
TRBV6-5,TRBD2,ASSSPTSETDTQY
TRBV2,-,ASMTPGTPYEQY
TRBV6-1,TRBD2,ASSSSGGGTDTQY
TRBV7-2,TRBD1,ASSYGIDRDTEAF
TRBV4-1,TRBD2,ASSQRSREGGGADTQY
TRBV19,TRBD1,ASSVGQGAEAF
TRBV15,TRBD1,ATRGQDYGYT
TRBV6-6,TRBD1,ASSYDRAWGNTEAF
TRBV11-2,TRBD1,ASTPTGTANTGELF
TRBV7-9,TRBD2,ASSLMGLAGGETQY
TRBV19,-,ASSKDGTLFATNEKLF
TRBV29-1,TRBD2,SARGGGGEQF